The 2 T cell receptor beta chains below all came from one sample that was sequenced in a study of blood T cell repertoires in COVID-19 (TCRdb year 2020). The library was generated by the immunoSEQ multiplex PCR assay. TCRdb stores this immuneACCESS table with in-frame sequences only. Part of the clones is absent; in the studies checked, under half of the shortfall reflects unresolved V genes, and no reason is known for the rest. The sample profile shows around 73,000 clones; about 74% of them were found once. Of the sample, about 2.2% is held by the ten largest clones. Material: peripheral blood. The source is an older man with COVID-19, enrolled during active disease.

The chain has TRBV9 and TRBJ1-4; D is uncertain. The germline V gene has CDR1 SGDLS and CDR2 YYNGEE. CDR3 size: 15 residues. V lost 0 bases, J lost 1 base, and 7 bases lay in between. CDR3 protein: CASSVGSGTNEKLFF. In DNA, the CDR3 is TGTGCCAGCAGCGTAGGATCCGGAACTAATGAAAAACTGTTTTTT. The full variable domain, its missing parts supplied by reference TRBV9 and TRBJ1-4, is DSGVTQTPKHLITATGQRVTLRCSPRSGDLSVYWYQQSLDQGLQFLIQYYNGEERAKGNILERFSAQQFPDLHSELNLSSLELGDSALYFCASSVGSGTNEKLFFGSGTQLSVL.

This clone appeared a few times. The chain uses TRBV4-3 and TRBJ2-7; possible D gene TRBD1, 6 bases. The length of the CDR3 is 14 residues. In germline, CDR1 is LGHNA, CDR2 YSLEER. Trimming left V 3 bases short and J 5 bases short, with 14 bases between. The CDR3 coding sequence is TGCGCCAGCAGCCAGAACAGGGATTTTAACGAGCAGTACTTC. Translation: CASSQNRDFNEQYF.